The source of this T cell receptor beta chain is a study of breast tumors, draining lymph nodes, adjacent tissues. This clonotype came up many times. TCRdb redid the calling of the multiplex PCR reads with MiXCR, one entry per CDR3 protein. Here the sample spans some 150,000 distinct CDR3 sequences, approximately 20% being singletons. Samples came from axillary lymph nodes draining the breast cancer. The sequence derives from a female donor with breast cancer. Some clones in this sample may be carry-over from other donors' samples. What was sequenced was axillary lymph node tissue.

The CDR3: CASSLGQGDTGELFF. Here the CDR3 DNA reads TGCGCCAGCAGCTTGGGACAGGGGGACACCGGGGAGCTGTTTTTT. This chain uses TRBV5-1 with TRBJ2-2, with 9 bases that match TRBD1. The CDR3 sequence is 15 residues long. Germline assignment: CDR1 SGHRS and CDR2 YFSETQ. Unmatched junction bases numbered 0, after V lost 0 bases and J lost 3 bases.